Presented here are 25 T cell receptor beta chains from one specimen sequenced in a study of monozygotic twins with inflammatory bowel disease. Reanalyzing the 5' RACE reads, TCRdb keeps one entry per CDR3 protein, without DNA. The repertoire table contains about 440,000 distinct CDR3 sequences. Sequenced sample: blood. These receptors were collected from a human donor with ulcerative colitis or Crohn's disease, or a healthy co-twin of an affected twin (not recorded which).

The rearrangement joins TRBV5-1 to TRBJ2-3. Germline CDR1 and CDR2: SGHRS and YFSETQ. This CDR3 is built from 12 residues. The CDR3 sequence: CASSLTTDTQYF.

The J gene is TRBJ2-1, the V gene TRBV12-5; without DNA, the TCRdb call of TRBD1 cannot be checked. From germline, CDR1 is LGHNT and CDR2 FRNRAP. CDR3 length: 13 residues. The CDR3 reads CASGLRGYNEQFF.

The chain uses TRBV2 and TRBJ2-3; TCRdb's D gene call, TRBD2, goes unchecked for lack of DNA. Looked up from germline, CDR1 is SNHLY and CDR2 is FYNNEI. There are 13 residues in the CDR3. The CDR3 is CASGESSTDTQYF.

V is TRBV28 and J is TRBJ2-6; lacking DNA, the TRBD1 call made by TCRdb goes unchecked. Looked up from germline, CDR1 is MDHEN and CDR2 is SYDVKM. The length of the CDR3 is 19 residues. This chain's CDR3 is CASSLLGTAEFAGANVLTF.

This chain links TRBV5-4 with TRBJ2-2; TCRdb selects TRBD2, and the lack of DNA leaves this call unchecked. The CDR3 has 17 residues. Germline V CDR1 and CDR2: SGHNT, YYREEE (reference sequence). CDR3 amino acids: CASSLFLSGRYTGELFF.

The chain is built from TRBV7-6 and TRBJ2-1; as DNA is missing, the TRBD2 call by TCRdb cannot be tested. CDR3 length equals 18 residues. Germline CDR1 and CDR2: SGHVS and FNYEAQ. The CDR3 is CASSLVAITGGTYNEQFF.

The rearrangement joins TRBV28 to TRBJ1-1. The CDR3 totals 13 residues. CDR1 and CDR2 (germline): MDHEN, SYDVKM. The CDR3 sequence: CASSLYRYTEAFF.

V and J are TRBV18 and TRBJ2-5. Germline CDR1 reads KGHSH; CDR2 reads LQKENI. This CDR3 is 14 amino acids long. This CDR3 is CASSPPGGEETQYF.

The V call is TRBV7-9, the J call TRBJ2-7; as DNA is missing, the TRBD1 call by TCRdb cannot be tested. The germline V gene encodes CDR1 SEHNR and CDR2 FQNEAQ (reference sequence). This CDR3 contains 17 residues. This chain's CDR3 is CASSLFPPWQGRYEQYF.

This rearrangement joins TRBV19 to TRBJ2-7; there is no DNA to check the TCRdb D call of TRBD2. This CDR3 is 17 amino acids long. Germline CDR1 LNHDA, CDR2 SQIVND (reference sequence). This CDR3 reads CASSIGTSGNEGYEQYF.

The chain recombines TRBV11-2 with TRBJ1-3. The germline V gene has CDR1 SGHAT and CDR2 FQNNGV. The CDR3 is made up of 17 amino acids. The chain's CDR3 is CASSLEPFRGSGNTIYF. Full variable domain (remainder filled in from reference TRBV11-2 and TRBJ1-3): EAGVAQSPRYKIIEKRQSVAFWCNPISGHATLYWYQQILGQGPKLLIQFQNNGVVDDSQLPKDRFSAERLKGVDSTLKIQPAKLEDSAVYLCASSLEPFRGSGNTIYFGEGSWLTVV.

The chain is built from TRBV5-1 and TRBJ2-1. Per germline, CDR1 SGHRS and CDR2 YFSETQ. The CDR3 contains 14 residues. The CDR3 here is CASSLGQSNNEQFF.

The gene calls are TRBV5-1 and TRBJ2-2. The CDR3 totals 14 residues. Per germline, CDR1 SGHRS and CDR2 YFSETQ. The CDR3 region is CASSMSDGTGELFF.

This chain joins TRBV7-6 and TRBJ2-1; the D call from TCRdb, TRBD2, cannot be confirmed without DNA. This CDR3 is built from 17 residues. Germline CDR1 and CDR2: SGHVS and FNYEAQ. This CDR3 is CASSTPPGLASLGEQFF.

The J gene is TRBJ2-2, the V gene TRBV5-4. This CDR3 has 15 residues. Germline CDR1 and CDR2: SGHNT and YYREEE (reference sequence). The chain's CDR3 is CASSLDLAGVKELFF.

The V call is TRBV11-3, the J call TRBJ2-3; the D call from TCRdb, TRBD1, cannot be confirmed without DNA. The CDR3 is 15 residues long. CDR1 is SGHNT and CDR2 is YENEEA in the germline V gene. The CDR3 here is CASSWGDGAADTQYF. Variable domain in full (rest from reference TRBV11-3 and TRBJ2-3): EAGVVQSPRYKIIEKKQPVAFWCNPISGHNTLYWYLQNLGQGPELLIRYENEEAVDDSQLPKDRFSAERLKGVDSTLKIQPAELGDSAVYLCASSWGDGAADTQYFGPGTRLTVL.

This chain connects TRBV20-1 to TRBJ2-1; checking the TCRdb D call of TRBD2 is not possible without DNA. The germline V gene encodes CDR1 DFQATT and CDR2 SNEGSKA (reference sequence). This CDR3 region has 14 residues. CDR3 loop: CSASAASGVNEQFF.

The V and J genes are TRBV3-1 and TRBJ2-5; TCRdb gives TRBD2 as the D gene, but with no DNA this cannot be confirmed. Germline V gene data show CDR1 as LGHDT and CDR2 as YNNKEL (reference sequence). The CDR3 totals 15 residues. The CDR3 region is CASSHGLAGAPTQYF.

CDR3 region: CASRESPGGTVEQFF. This chain links TRBV5-1 with TRBJ2-1; TCRdb selects TRBD1, and the lack of DNA leaves this call unchecked. This CDR3 spans 15 amino acids. CDR1 and CDR2 from the germline V gene are SGHRS and YFSETQ.

The rearrangement uses TRBV18 and TRBJ2-1; TCRdb's D call, TRBD1, is unchecked because there is no DNA. The V gene's germline CDR1 is KGHSH and CDR2 LQKENI. The CDR3 sequence is 12 residues long. The CDR3 sequence is CASSLTGNEQFF. Variable domain in full (rest from reference TRBV18 and TRBJ2-1): NAGVMQNPRHLVRRRGQEARLRCSPMKGHSHVYWYRQLPEEGLKFMVYLQKENIIDESGMPKERFSAEFPKEGPSILRIQQVVRGDSAAYFCASSLTGNEQFFGPGTRLTVL.

The genes are TRBV18 and TRBJ2-1; TCRdb proposes TRBD2, but this gene call is untestable without DNA. CDR3 length: 17 amino acids. Germline V gene sequence: CDR1 KGHSH, CDR2 LQKENI. Here the CDR3 reads CASSPGVAASSYNEQFF.

The genes are TRBV5-1 and TRBJ2-5. The CDR3 is 13 amino acids. Germline CDR1 SGHRS, CDR2 YFSETQ. This CDR3 reads CASSLRTEETQYF.

The chain combines TRBV20-1 with TRBJ2-7; no DNA is available, so the TRBD1 call from TCRdb remains unchecked. Germline V gene data show CDR1 as DFQATT and CDR2 as SNEGSKA (reference sequence). This CDR3 has 15 amino acids. The CDR3 reads CSADQTGTGLYEQYF.

The chain uses TRBV7-2 and TRBJ2-1; absent DNA, TCRdb's TRBD1 call cannot be checked. This CDR3 is built from 17 residues. The V gene's germline CDR1 is SGHTA and CDR2 FQGNSA. CDR3 region: CASSLGIYYTGSDEQFF.

This chain joins TRBV11-2 and TRBJ2-3; TCRdb's assignment of TRBD2 cannot be checked, as there is no DNA. The CDR3 loop spans 15 amino acids. CDR1 and CDR2 from the germline V gene are SGHAT and FQNNGV. The CDR3 sequence: CASSDIGLGGDTQYF.